This is a list of T cell receptor beta chains from one sample in a study of T cell changes during pregnancy in multiple sclerosis. Using immunoSEQ multiplex PCR, the repertoire was profiled, and TCRdb retains in-frame clones only, with some absent. The table lists some 67,000 clones, around 90% of them singletons. The sample was peripheral blood, taken in the first trimester of pregnancy. These receptor sequences come from a female donor with multiple sclerosis, enrolled in a pregnancy study. The CDR3 runs from the conserved cysteine through the conserved F or W. A D gene is named only where the DNA matches it firmly. Size is stated for part of the rows, as once, few or many counts, or as a class when the clone is expanded.

size: .
D: TRBD2
J: TRBJ2-1
V: TRBV19
DNA: TGTGCCAGCTCGGGACTAGGCCCCAATGAGCAGTTCTTC
CDR3: CASSGLGPNEQFF

size: .
D: .
J: TRBJ2-7
V: TRBV6-5
DNA: TGTGCCAGCGGCCTAGAAGAGTACGAGCAGTACTTC
CDR3: CASGLEEYEQYF

size: .
D: .
J: TRBJ1-2
V: TRBV6-6
DNA: TGTGCCAGCAGTTACGATCCGCAGGGTTACGCCTATGGCTACACCTTC
CDR3: CASSYDPQGYAYGYTF

size: once
D: .
J: TRBJ1-5
V: TRBV7-2
DNA: TGTGCCAGCAGTCCGCAGGGATATAGCAATCAGCCCCAGCATTTT
CDR3: CASSPQGYSNQPQHF

size: .
D: .
J: TRBJ1-2
V: TRBV28
DNA: TGTGCCAGCAGTCGGGACATCTATGGCTACACCTTC
CDR3: CASSRDIYGYTF

size: once
D: TRBD2
J: TRBJ2-3
V: TRBV4-2
DNA: TGTGCCAGCAGCCAAGTTGAGGCGGGAGGCACAGATACGCAGTATTTT
CDR3: CASSQVEAGGTDTQYF

size: .
D: TRBD2
J: TRBJ2-5
V: TRBV30
DNA: TGTGCCTGGAGTGGTTTAGCGGGAGGGCCGGGTGCGACCCAGTACTTC
CDR3: CAWSGLAGGPGATQYF

size: .
D: .
J: TRBJ1-6
V: TRBV25-1
DNA: TGTGCCAGCAGCGTTGGGGCCAATAATTCACCCCTCCACTTT
CDR3: CASSVGANNSPLHF

size: .
D: .
J: TRBJ2-1
V: TRBV21-1
DNA: TGTGCCAGCAGCAAAGGGAGAGGACTAGCGGGAATCAATGAGCAGTTCTTC
CDR3: CASSKGRGLAGINEQFF

size: .
D: TRBD1
J: TRBJ1-5
V: TRBV19
DNA: TGTGCCAGTAGCCTAGGGACAGGGGGAAATCAGCCCCAGCATTTT
CDR3: CASSLGTGGNQPQHF

size: .
D: .
J: TRBJ2-5
V: TRBV12-5
DNA: TGTGCTAGTGGTTTGGGGTTCGGGGAGACCCAGTACTTC
CDR3: CASGLGFGETQYF

size: .
D: .
J: TRBJ1-5
V: TRBV6-1
DNA: TGTGCCAGCAGTGTGACGGGGATTAGCAATCAGCCCCAGCATTTT
CDR3: CASSVTGISNQPQHF

size: .
D: .
J: TRBJ1-4
V: TRBV7-2
DNA: TGTGCCAGCAGCTCGAACCAGGGGCAAAAACTGTTTTTT
CDR3: CASSSNQGQKLFF

size: .
D: .
J: TRBJ1-2
V: TRBV7-3
DNA: TGTGCCAGCAGTCAGGGGATCTATGGCTACACCTTC
CDR3: CASSQGIYGYTF

size: .
D: .
J: TRBJ1-1
V: TRBV6-1
DNA: TGTGCCAGCAGTGAAGGTGGGCGCGGCCAACTGGGGGGGACTGAAGCTTTCTTT
CDR3: CASSEGGRGQLGGTEAFF

size: .
D: TRBD2
J: TRBJ2-2
V: TRBV9
DNA: TGTGCCAGCAGCGGCACGGGGGGTCTCGGGGAGCTGTTTTTT
CDR3: CASSGTGGLGELFF

size: .
D: .
J: TRBJ2-2
V: TRBV9
DNA: TGTGCCAGCAGCGGTATCGGGACAATCGGGGAGCTGTTTTTT
CDR3: CASSGIGTIGELFF

size: .
D: TRBD1
J: TRBJ2-7
V: TRBV14
DNA: TGTGCCAGCAGCCATCGGCGACAGGGCGAGCAGTACTTC
CDR3: CASSHRRQGEQYF

size: .
D: .
J: TRBJ1-1
V: TRBV2
DNA: TGTGCCAGTCAAGTGATGCAGGGCGTAGAAGCTTTCTTT
CDR3: CASQVMQGVEAFF

size: .
D: TRBD2
J: TRBJ2-4
V: TRBV7-2
DNA: TGTGCCAGCAGCATTACTAGCGGGCTAGCCAAAAACATTCAGTACTTC
CDR3: CASSITSGLAKNIQYF

size: .
D: TRBD1
J: TRBJ1-3
V: TRBV19
DNA: TGTGCCAGTAGCCTCAGGGGGTCTGGAAACACCATATATTTT
CDR3: CASSLRGSGNTIYF

size: .
D: .
J: TRBJ2-7
V: TRBV27
DNA: TGTGCCAGCATCATCGTTAGCGAGGACGAGCAGTACTTC
CDR3: CASIIVSEDEQYF

size: .
D: .
J: TRBJ1-6
V: TRBV5-4
DNA: TGTGCCAGCAGCTCCGTGGGCCTCTATAATTCACCCCTCCACTTT
CDR3: CASSSVGLYNSPLHF

size: .
D: .
J: TRBJ2-3
V: TRBV5-1
DNA: TGCGCCAGCAGCTTCAAGGGGGACGCACGCGATACGCAGTATTTT
CDR3: CASSFKGDARDTQYF

size: .
D: .
J: TRBJ1-1
V: TRBV9
DNA: TGTGCCAGCAGCGTAGGCACAGGCGCCGAGGCTGAAGCTTTCTTT
CDR3: CASSVGTGAEAEAFF

size: medium-sized
D: TRBD2
J: TRBJ2-3
V: TRBV10-3
DNA: TGTGCCATCAGTGAGTCCCGACTAGCCACAGATACGCAGTATTTT
CDR3: CAISESRLATDTQYF

size: .
D: .
J: TRBJ2-3
V: TRBV9
DNA: TGTGCCAGCAGCCCCGCCCTTCGGGATACGCAGTATTTT
CDR3: CASSPALRDTQYF

size: .
D: .
J: TRBJ1-2
V: TRBV2
DNA: TGTGCCAGCCTCCAGGGCAGGGGCCCGACTAACTATGGCTACACCTTC
CDR3: CASLQGRGPTNYGYTF

size: .
D: TRBD2
J: TRBJ2-1
V: TRBV7-6
DNA: TGTGCCAGCAGCTTAACGAGCCGAGCAACTGCTAGCGGGTTCGACAATGAGCAGTTCTTC
CDR3: CASSLTSRATASGFDNEQFF

size: .
D: .
J: TRBJ1-1
V: TRBV7-2
DNA: TGTGCCAGCAGCCACGACATGAACACTGAAGCTTTCTTT
CDR3: CASSHDMNTEAFF

size: .
D: .
J: TRBJ1-3
V: TRBV27
DNA: TGTGCCAGCAGTTCACTCCTCTCTGGAAACACCATATATTTT
CDR3: CASSSLLSGNTIYF

size: .
D: TRBD2
J: TRBJ2-1
V: TRBV7-2
DNA: TGTGCCAGCAGCTTAGCCGGGGGGGGATCCAATGAGCAGTTCTTC
CDR3: CASSLAGGGSNEQFF

size: .
D: .
J: TRBJ2-7
V: TRBV19
DNA: TGTGCCAGTAGTAAGGGTGCAGGGGCTGGGGACGAGCAGTACTTC
CDR3: CASSKGAGAGDEQYF

size: .
D: TRBD1
J: TRBJ2-6
V: TRBV19
DNA: TGTGCCAGTAGGGTAGGCCGGGACAGGGCACTGGGGGCCAACGTCCTGACTTTC
CDR3: CASRVGRDRALGANVLTF

size: .
D: .
J: TRBJ1-3
V: TRBV7-8
DNA: TGTGCCAGCAGCTTAGGAGGCAGAAACTCTGGAAACACCATATATTTT
CDR3: CASSLGGRNSGNTIYF